One sample yielded the 20 T cell receptor beta chains listed below, sequenced in a study of T cells in localized non-small cell lung cancer. Profiled with immunoSEQ multiplex PCR; TCRdb holds only in-frame clones, not every one. The sample has 2,000 to 2,500 clones, less than 30% seen once; the top ten hold 22%. The specimen was normal lung tissue next to the tumor, collected before any cancer treatment. The source of these receptors is a man between 40 and 69 years old with stage II squamous cell lung carcinoma.

This clone turned up a few times. The V call is TRBV6-8, the J call TRBJ2-1; tentatively, D is TRBD2 (7 bases). The V end lost 7 bases, the J end lost 4 bases, and 20 bases lay between the germline ends. This CDR3 spans 16 amino acids. CDR1 is MNHGY and CDR2 is SAAAGT in the germline V gene. The CDR3 DNA reads as TGTGCCAGCAAGGGCGGACTGGGGGGGCAGTACAATGAGCAGTTCTTC. Translated: CASKGGLGGQYNEQFF.

This clone qualifies as medium-sized. V and J are TRBV6-8 and TRBJ2-2; D unresolved. The CDR3 spans 15 residues. The germline gives CDR1 MNHGY, CDR2 SAAAGT. Trimming took off 0 bases at V and 1 base at J, with 6 bases between the two ends. As DNA, the CDR3 is TGTGCCAGCAGTTACTCGATCCTGAACACCGGGGAGCTGTTTTTT. Protein product: CASSYSILNTGELFF.

This clone appeared a few times. V gene TRBV4-1 combines with J gene TRBJ1-2, with D perhaps matching TRBD1 (5 bases). Germline CDR1 reads MGHRA; CDR2 reads YSYEKL. This CDR3 region has 15 residues. The V and J ends lost 4 bases and 3 bases respectively, with 15 bases between them. The CDR3: CASSRVGQVDYGYTF. CDR3 nucleotide sequence: TGCGCCAGCAGCCGAGTGGGGCAGGTGGACTATGGCTACACCTTC.

By share, this clone counts as large (0.1 to 1%). The V and J genes are TRBV11-3 and TRBJ2-5; weak D call: TRBD2 (6 bases). Germline V CDR1 and CDR2: SGHNT, YENEEA. V gave up 2 bases and J gave up 5 bases, with 12 bases separating them. This CDR3 is 14 amino acids long. The chain's CDR3 is CASSLSTSGETQYF. CDR3 DNA: TGTGCCAGCAGCTTATCGACCAGCGGGGAGACCCAGTACTTC.

The gene calls are TRBV19 and TRBJ1-1, with D unresolved. This CDR3 is built from 11 residues. Trimming shortened V by 1 base and J by 8 bases, and 5 bases separated the two germline ends. Germline V gene sequence: CDR1 LNHDA, CDR2 SQIVND (reference sequence). The CDR3 loop is CASSIGQEAFF. DNA for the CDR3: TGTGCCAGTAGTATAGGACAAGAAGCTTTCTTT. The whole variable domain, remainder taken from reference TRBV19 and TRBJ1-1, is DGGITQSPKYLFRKEGQNVTLSCEQNLNHDAMYWYRQDPGQGLRLIYYSQIVNDFQKGDIAEGYSVSREKKESFPLTVTSAQKNPTAFYLCASSIGQEAFFGQGTRLTVV.

In this sample, this clone turned up a few times. The rearrangement links TRBV2 to TRBJ1-3; no clear D. The CDR3 covers 14 residues. Germline-derived CDR1 and CDR2 are SNHLY and FYNNEI. Trimming left V 6 bases short and J 0 bases short, with 9 bases between. The CDR3 DNA is TGTGCCAGCAGCCCGGAAAGCTCTGGAAACACCATATATTTT. This translates into CASSPESSGNTIYF.

V and J are TRBV6-7 and TRBJ2-3; unclear D gene. TRBV6-7 is an open reading frame, and its role is uncertain. V shed 8 bases and J shed 6 bases, with 9 bases lying between them. The CDR3 has 11 residues. The CDR3: CASGFLDTQYF. DNA for the CDR3: TGTGCCAGCGGCTTTCTCGATACGCAGTATTTT.

This clone was counted only a few times. CDR3 in amino acids: CASSQAGSHEQYF. DNA for the CDR3: TGCGCCAGCAGCCAAGCCGGATCCCACGAGCAGTACTTC. The chain couples TRBV23-1 to TRBJ2-7; no reliable D call. TRBV23-1 is classed as an ORF, of uncertain function. The CDR3 has 13 residues. Between the trimmed V and J ends, which lost 6 bases and 5 bases, there was a span of 14 bases.

Concerning this clone: At one of its ends the junction is not consistent with the germline gene, which may arise from a read error. The rearrangement uses TRBV6-8 and TRBJ2-7, with TRBD1 matching over 8 bases. The CDR3 length is 17 residues. Germline CDR1 reads MNHGY; CDR2 reads SAAAGT. The CDR3 bases are TGTGCCAGCAGTCACTCACCACAGGGGGTGGGCTCCTACGAGCAGTACTTC. This codes for CASSHSPQGVGSYEQYF.

This chain joins TRBV19 and TRBJ2-1, with D possibly being TRBD1 or TRBD2 (5 bases each). The length of the CDR3 is 13 residues. V gave up 4 bases and J gave up 7 bases, with 11 bases separating them. Germline lookup yields CDR1 LNHDA and CDR2 SQIVND (reference sequence). CDR3 sequence (DNA): TGTGCCAGTAGTAGGGGTTGGGGGAATGAGCAGTTCTTC. Amino acids: CASSRGWGNEQFF.

This clone was picked up a small number of times. The chain uses TRBV6-8 and TRBJ1-5; 8 nucleotides match TRBD1. The CDR3 is 16 amino acids. V shed 6 bases and J 3 bases; nucleotides not matched to a gene: 10. Germline V lookup: CDR1 MNHGY, CDR2 SAAAGT. CDR3 amino acids: CASSHQGAPNNQPQHF. For the CDR3, the DNA is TGTGCCAGCAGCCACCAGGGGGCGCCGAACAATCAGCCCCAGCATTTT.

CDR3 loop: CASSTRQGGRSNQPQHF. The CDR3 DNA reads as TGTGCCAGCAGCACCCGACAGGGGGGGCGCAGCAATCAGCCCCAGCATTTT. This chain connects TRBV11-3 to TRBJ1-5; 9 bases line up with TRBD1. V shed 5 bases and J 1 base; nucleotides not matched to a gene: 9. The CDR3 length is 17 residues. CDR1 SGHNT and CDR2 YENEEA come from the germline V gene.

This clone was counted between two and nine times. The chain uses TRBV28 and TRBJ1-2, with TRBD1 as a possible D gene (5 bases). CDR1 and CDR2 (germline): MDHEN, SYDVKM. The CDR3 sequence is 14 residues long. V was pared by 6 bases and J by 2 bases, with 13 bases between. CDR3 sequence: CASREGRANYGYTF. The CDR3 DNA reads TGTGCCAGCAGGGAGGGCAGGGCCAACTATGGCTACACCTTC.

The chain is built from TRBV18 and TRBJ2-7; the D gene is possibly TRBD1 (5 bases). Per the germline V gene, CDR1 is KGHSH and CDR2 is LQKENI. Trimming removed 2 bases from V and 4 bases from J, with 12 bases in between. CDR3 length: 14 residues. The CDR3 spells CASSPRQGVYEQYF. The CDR3 DNA reads as TGTGCCAGCTCACCAAGGCAGGGTGTGTACGAGCAGTACTTC.

This clone turned up a few times. The CDR3 reads CASSQGGLDTIYF. CDR3 nucleotide sequence: TGTGCCAGCAGCCAAGGGGGTTTAGACACCATATATTTT. This rearrangement joins TRBV14 to TRBJ1-3; D is undetermined. The CDR3 loop spans 13 amino acids. The V gene's germline CDR1 is SGHDN and CDR2 FVKESK. The V and J ends lost 1 base and 8 bases respectively, with 9 bases between them.

This clone was counted between two and nine times. The DNA of the CDR3 is TGCAGCGTTACCGGGAACATGAACACTGAAGCTTTCTTT. Protein product: CSVTGNMNTEAFF. This chain connects TRBV29-1 to TRBJ1-1; no firm D call. Germline CDR1 is SQVTM and CDR2 is ANQGSEA. The CDR3 is made up of 13 amino acids. V was shortened by 5 bases and J by 0 bases, with 10 bases between the two germline ends.

The chain employs TRBV11-3 and TRBJ2-3; 10 bases align to TRBD2. The V segment lost 3 bases and the J segment 1 base; nucleotides outside the gene matches: 4. Germline values: CDR1 SGHNT, CDR2 YENEEA. The CDR3 has 16 amino acids. CDR3 sequence (DNA): TGTGCCAGCAGCTTGGGACTAGCGTTAGGCACAGATACGCAGTATTTT. It specifies CASSLGLALGTDTQYF.

The rearrangement joins TRBV25-1 to TRBJ1-2, with D possibly matching TRBD1 (6 bases). This CDR3 region has 15 residues. Germline loops: CDR1 MGHDK, CDR2 SYGVNS. Trimming stripped 8 bases from V and 6 bases from J, with 22 bases between. The CDR3 DNA is TGTGCCAGCTTACCGCCAGGGGCTTATGATGATGGCTACACCTTC. Translation gives CASLPPGAYDDGYTF.

This clone has just a few counts. The gene calls are TRBV10-3 and TRBJ2-7; 13 bases agree with TRBD2. Trimming cost V 7 bases and J 7 bases; bases outside gene matches: 4. There are 13 residues in the CDR3. CDR1 is ENHRY and CDR2 is SYGVKD in the germline V gene. CDR3 bases: TGTGCCATCAAGGGACTAGCGGGAAGGGAGCAGTACTTC. Its translation is CAIKGLAGREQYF.

V gene TRBV11-3 combines with J gene TRBJ1-4; 7 bases line up with TRBD1. Trimming at V came to 6 bases and at J to 7 bases, leaving 11 bases not matched to a gene. The CDR3 is 15 amino acids. Germline CDR1 is SGHNT and CDR2 is YENEEA. The chain's CDR3 is CASSMNRGGVEKLFF. DNA of the CDR3: TGTGCCAGCAGTATGAACAGGGGTGGAGTTGAAAAACTGTTTTTT.